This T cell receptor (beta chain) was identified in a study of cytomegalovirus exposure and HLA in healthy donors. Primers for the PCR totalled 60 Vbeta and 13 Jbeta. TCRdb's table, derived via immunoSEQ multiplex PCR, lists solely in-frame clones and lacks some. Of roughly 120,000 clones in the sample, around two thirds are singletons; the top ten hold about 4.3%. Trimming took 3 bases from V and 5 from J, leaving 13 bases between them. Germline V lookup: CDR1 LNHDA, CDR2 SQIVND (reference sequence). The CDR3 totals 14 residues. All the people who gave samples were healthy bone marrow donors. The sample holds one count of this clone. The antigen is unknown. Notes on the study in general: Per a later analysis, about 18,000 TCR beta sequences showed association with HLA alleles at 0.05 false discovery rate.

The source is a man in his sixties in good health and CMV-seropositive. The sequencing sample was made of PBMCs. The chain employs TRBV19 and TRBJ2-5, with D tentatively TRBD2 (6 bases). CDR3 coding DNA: TGTGCCAGTAGTATGGGCTGGACTATGGAGACCCAGTACTTC. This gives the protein CASSMGWTMETQYF.